This TCR beta chain is from a study of persistence of HIV-infected CD4 T cells (TCRdb year 2020). For the study in its entirety: The median time the participants had spent on suppressive ART was approximately eight years. The clonality of all cells in each sorted population was assessed by TCRbeta sequencing, whereas the clonality of infected cells was assessed by proviral sequencing. The study isolated CMV- and HIV-1 Gag-responding CD4+ T cells from ART-treated individuals to examine antigen-driven clonal expansion of HIV-1-infected cells. Anti-CD3/anti-CD28 stimulation activated a higher proportion of cells, with a lower memory fraction, than antigen stimulation. For the TCR cluster analysis across participants, 8 or 9 participants were included for CMV and more than 5 participants for Gag. Peripheral blood samples of up to 180 mL were collected at multiple time points, except for a couple of participants, who underwent leukapheresis at a single time point.

The CDR3 holds 12 amino acids from the cysteine to the phenylalanine. The sequence is cut down to CDR3 DNA, 36 bases in frame from base 1. V drops 1 base and J drops 4 bases, leaving 5 bases in between. Taken from the germline V gene, the CDR1 and CDR2 loops are SGHAT and FQNNGV. General study outcomes and caveats: Restriction of bulk TCR analyses to the rare CMV-responding cells that actually carried HIV-1 proviruses was not possible. Degenerate expanded CDR3beta sequences were enriched in antigen-responding cells, suggesting convergent selection of CD4+ responses to CMV and Gag. Significantly lower TCRbeta richness was observed in CMV- and Gag-responding cells than in anti-CD3/anti-CD28-responding cells, and higher oligoclonality was observed in CMV-responding cells than in CD3/CD28-stimulated and Gag-responding cells. TCR oligoclonality correlated with proviral oligoclonality within the same sorted populations. Few individuals were included in the study, and only a limited range of antigens was tested.

The immunoSEQ hsTCRB assay version 4 in survey mode was used to sequence TCRbeta repertoires from genomic DNA. For TCRbeta sequencing, genomic DNA was diluted to around 9.6 ng/uL, and up to about 1 ug was used per sample. Per the authors' processing: TCRbeta data analysis was done in ImmunoSeq Analyzer 3.0, and diversity was calculated on productive nucleotide rearrangements. The improved Chao index was used to estimate lower-bound TCR diversity, and the Gini coefficient was used to estimate clonality using the Immunarch R package. Different nucleotide rearrangements encoding the same CDR3beta amino acid sequence were counted as distinct clonotypes. TCRbeta sequences significantly enriched in antigen-responding cells relative to anti-CD3/anti-CD28-activated cells were identified by differential abundance analysis. Using predicted peptide-MHC specificity as the basis, GLIPH2 grouped TCRs into clusters, both for each participant individually and for the merged data sets that combined participants. TCRdb re-hosts the immuneACCESS table, in-frame sequences only. Its copies lack some clones; in the studies checked, an unresolved V gene accounts for under half of them, and the cause for the rest is not known. Clone size and the V and J calls come from that table; the DNA yielded D and trimming. The sample table holds over 35,000 clones, of which 89% were seen once. Together, the top ten hold just over 1% of the sample.

Details on this clone: No antigen is known for it. Nothing much larger sits one base from this clone, and base qualities are not available.

Taken with the paper, the label for treatment or condition translates to: suppressive antiretroviral therapy. As a nonspecific positive control representing the CD4+ T cell repertoire, the cells were stimulated with anti-CD3/anti-CD28 magnetic beads. Sorting of responding CD4+ T cells was based on upregulation of both CD40 ligand and CD69. Participants were HIV-1-infected adults who started suppressive ART during chronic infection. For at least 4 years, the participants' plasma HIV-1 RNA had been undetectable, below 50 copies/mL. To be included, participants needed a CD4+ T cell count above 400 cells/uL and a positive CMV serology. Before stimulation, PBMCs were isolated using density centrifugation and then depleted of CD8+ T cells. For about 17 hours, the CD8-depleted PBMCs were stimulated with anti-CD28/CD49d costimulation, a CD40-blocking antibody, and enfuvirtide to prevent new infections. Cells were sorted on a Beckman Coulter MoFlo Legacy or XDP sorter, with propidium iodide excluding dead cells. Genomic DNA was extracted using the QIAamp DNA Mini Kit for samples with more than one million cells and using the Quick-DNA Microprep Kit for all other samples.

Here the chain combines TRBV11-2 and TRBJ2-7; the D gene is not confidently resolved. The source is an adult man with HIV who was CMV-seropositive. The material sequenced was CD4+ T cells sorted from PBMCs after roughly 18-hour stimulation, taken from a patient who received antiretroviral therapy. What this sample's cell subset or site label stands for: CD40L+CD69+ CD4 T cells responding to anti-CD3/anti-CD28 beads, representing the overall repertoire. The CDR3 here reads CASSLGVYEQYF. The bases read TGTGCCAGCAGCTTAGGAGTATACGAGCAGTACTTC.